These 28 T cell receptor beta chains share one sample of origin, sequenced in a study of blood T cell repertoires in COVID-19. Assay: immunoSEQ multiplex PCR; the TCRdb copy retains only in-frame clones and omits some. The table shows a few hundred thousand clones, with approximately 88% occurring only once. The material sequenced was PBMCs or T cells enriched from blood (not recorded which). The receptors come from a woman aged 18-30 years who had recovered from COVID-19.

The gene calls are TRBV27 and TRBJ2-1, with TRBD2 matching over 9 bases. J gave up 7 bases and V 8 bases, and 6 bases lay outside the gene matches. CDR3 length: 13 residues. In germline, CDR1 is MNHEY, CDR2 SMNVEV (reference sequence). CDR3 sequence: CASSGTSRNEQFF. Written as DNA, the CDR3 is TGTGCCAGCTCCGGGACTAGCAGAAATGAGCAGTTCTTC.

V usage is TRBV28 and J usage is TRBJ2-1; 9 bases are a match to TRBD2. The CDR3 extends over 14 amino acids. The germline gives CDR1 MDHEN, CDR2 SYDVKM. V shed 5 bases, J shed 12 bases, and the junction held 11 bases outside the gene matches. The CDR3 coding sequence is TGTGCCAGCAGTCCCCGCTTGGCGGGGGGGCGGCAGTTCTTC. Residues: CASSPRLAGGRQFF. Filled out from reference TRBV28 and TRBJ2-1, the complete variable domain reads DVKVTQSSRYLVKRTGEKVFLECVQDMDHENMFWYRQDPGLGLRLIYFSYDVKMKEKGDIPEGYSVSREKKERFSLILESASTNQTSMYLCASSPRLAGGRQFFGPGTRLTVL.

This chain joins TRBV5-1 and TRBJ2-1; 9 bases are a match to TRBD1. Unmatched junction bases numbered 7, after V lost 4 bases and J lost 2 bases. Germline V gene sequence: CDR1 SGHRS, CDR2 YFSETQ. The CDR3 is made up of 16 amino acids. CDR3 sequence (DNA): TGCGCCAGCAGCCCCGGGACAGGGAAACCCTACAATGAGCAGTTCTTC. Protein sequence: CASSPGTGKPYNEQFF.

The chain is built from TRBV30 and TRBJ1-1; D gene unclear. Per the germline V gene, CDR1 is GTSNPN and CDR2 is SVGIG (reference sequence). Deletions cut 5 bases from V and 0 bases from J, with 10 bases between. The CDR3 extends over 13 amino acids. The CDR3 DNA reads TGTGCCTGGGTGGGCCCCTTGAACACTGAAGCTTTCTTT. This codes for CAWVGPLNTEAFF.

The chain employs TRBV3-1 (or the pseudogene TRBV3-2) and TRBJ2-1; 9 bases match TRBD1. Germline trimming cut 3 bases from V and 7 bases from J; bases unmatched to any gene: 4. CDR1 and CDR2 (germline): LGHDT, YNNKEL (reference sequence). The CDR3 has 14 amino acids. CDR3 residues: CASSQLQGANEQFF. In DNA form, the CDR3 reads TGTGCCAGCAGCCAGCTACAGGGGGCAAATGAGCAGTTCTTC.

This chain uses TRBV4-1 with TRBJ1-2; D is perhaps TRBD1 (5 bases). Germline loops: CDR1 MGHRA, CDR2 YSYEKL. Trimming removed 0 bases at V and 8 bases at J, with 22 bases between. The CDR3 extends over 17 amino acids. This chain's CDR3 is CASSQDTGTLDAEGYTF. As DNA, the CDR3 is TGCGCCAGCAGCCAAGATACGGGGACTTTGGACGCGGAGGGCTACACCTTC.

The chain couples TRBV7-2 to TRBJ2-7; D may be TRBD1 (5 bases). Germline V gene lookup returns CDR1 SGHTA and CDR2 FQGNSA. V lost 4 bases, J lost 1 base, and 8 bases lay in between. CDR3 length equals 13 residues. CDR3 protein: CASSYRLSYEQYF. In nucleotides, the CDR3 is TGTGCCAGCAGCTACAGGTTGTCCTACGAGCAGTACTTC.

V is TRBV5-4 and J is TRBJ2-3; 13 bases map to TRBD2. Germline trimming cut 6 bases from V and 0 bases from J; bases unmatched to any gene: 10. The CDR3 consists of 18 residues. The germline V gene has CDR1 SGHNT and CDR2 YYREEE (reference sequence). The CDR3 protein is CASIKQTSGGPSTDTQYF. CDR3 nucleotide sequence: TGTGCCAGCATCAAACAGACTAGCGGGGGGCCAAGCACAGATACGCAGTATTTT.

This sequence joins TRBV3-1 (or the pseudogene TRBV3-2) and TRBJ2-2; possibly TRBD1 for D (5 bases). CDR1 is LGHDT, CDR2 YNNKEL, per germline (reference sequence). V lost 0 bases and J lost 5, with 13 bases in between. This CDR3 spans 16 amino acids. CDR3 protein: CASSQDWQGGTGELFF. In DNA form, the CDR3 reads TGTGCCAGCAGCCAAGATTGGCAGGGTGGAACCGGGGAGCTGTTTTTT.

The chain joins TRBV9 to TRBJ2-7; D is possibly TRBD2 (6 bases). This CDR3 spans 14 amino acids. Trimming removed 4 bases from V and 4 bases from J, with 15 bases in between. Germline-derived CDR1 and CDR2 are SGDLS and YYNGEE. CDR3 protein: CASSPPGGRYEQYF. The CDR3 nucleotides are TGTGCCAGCAGCCCCCCAGGAGGGAGGTACGAGCAGTACTTC.

This clone was recorded a few times. The chain employs TRBV5-4 and TRBJ1-2; D is uncertain. Trimming removed 0 bases from V and 4 bases from J, with 13 bases in between. This CDR3 contains 15 residues. Germline lookup yields CDR1 SGHNT and CDR2 YYREEE (reference sequence). CDR3 sequence reads: CASSLDARPGYGYTF. The CDR3 nucleotides are TGTGCCAGCAGCTTGGACGCGCGACCGGGCTATGGCTACACCTTC.

The rearrangement uses TRBV7-2 and TRBJ2-7; TRBD1 matches at 7 bases. Germline CDR1 SGHTA, CDR2 FQGNSA. After removal of 5 bases from V and 3 bases from J, the junction contained 7 bases not matched to a gene. This CDR3 spans 14 amino acids. The chain's CDR3 is CASSPGTANYEQYF. The DNA of the CDR3 is TGTGCCAGCAGCCCCGGGACAGCAAACTACGAGCAGTACTTC.

The rearrangement links TRBV18 to TRBJ2-1, with 9 bases matching TRBD1. Germline trimming cut 4 bases from V and 1 base from J; bases unmatched to any gene: 2. The CDR3 runs 15 residues. Looked up from germline, CDR1 is KGHSH and CDR2 is LQKENI. This chain's CDR3 is CASSLTGGSYNEQFF. The CDR3 region has the DNA TGTGCCAGCTCACTGACAGGGGGGTCCTACAATGAGCAGTTCTTC. The full variable domain, its missing parts supplied by reference TRBV18 and TRBJ2-1, is NAGVMQNPRHLVRRRGQEARLRCSPMKGHSHVYWYRQLPEEGLKFMVYLQKENIIDESGMPKERFSAEFPKEGPSILRIQQVVRGDSAAYFCASSLTGGSYNEQFFGPGTRLTVL.

The chain recombines TRBV6-6 with TRBJ2-7, with a possible D match to TRBD1 (5 bases). Per the germline V gene, CDR1 is MNHNY and CDR2 is SVGAGI (reference sequence). The V and J ends lost 6 bases and 3 bases respectively, with 15 bases between them. The CDR3 totals 14 residues. The CDR3, as DNA: TGTGCCAGCAGGTCCAAGGGGAAGGGCTACGAGCAGTACTTC. Translation: CASRSKGKGYEQYF.

The chain links TRBV7-2 to TRBJ1-1; D is ambiguous. Trimming shortened V by 3 bases and J by 2 bases, and 10 bases separated the two germline ends. This CDR3 is built from 14 residues. The germline V gene encodes CDR1 SGHTA and CDR2 FQGNSA. DNA of the CDR3: TGTGCCAGCAGCTTGAGGCAGTACAACACTGAAGCTTTCTTT. It is translated as CASSLRQYNTEAFF.

The chain uses TRBV28 and TRBJ1-1, with D tentatively TRBD1 (5 bases). The length of the CDR3 is 14 residues. V shed 3 bases and J shed 7 bases, with 15 bases lying between them. Germline V gene data show CDR1 as MDHEN and CDR2 as SYDVKM. DNA for the CDR3: TGTGCCAGCAGTTTGGCCATCTTGGGGCGTGAAGCTTTCTTT. Translation: CASSLAILGREAFF.

This chain links TRBV6-5 with TRBJ1-6; no clear D gene. The CDR3 is 13 residues long. V lost 7 bases, J lost 9 bases, and 13 bases lay in between. Germline assignment: CDR1 MNHEY and CDR2 SVGAGI. The CDR3 bases are TGTGCCAGCAATCGAGCCGCCGGTTCACCCCTCCACTTT. Translated: CASNRAAGSPLHF.

This sequence joins TRBV29-1 and TRBJ2-7, with 8 bases fitting TRBD1. V trimming: 7 bases; J trimming: 1 base; junction bases outside the gene matches: 9. CDR3 length: 14 residues. Looked up from germline, CDR1 is SQVTM and CDR2 is ANQGSEA. CDR3 sequence: CSGRTGGNSYEQYF. CDR3 bases: TGCAGCGGCAGAACAGGGGGAAATTCCTACGAGCAGTACTTC.

The chain joins TRBV3-1 (or the pseudogene TRBV3-2) to TRBJ1-3, with a weak D call TRBD1 (5 bases). Trimming removed 5 bases at V and 4 bases at J, with 12 bases between. This CDR3 contains 14 residues. Germline values: CDR1 LGHDT, CDR2 YNNKEL (reference sequence). The CDR3 DNA reads as TGTGCCAGCAGCGCGGGGGGAGAAGGAAACACCATATATTTT. Protein: CASSAGGEGNTIYF.

CDR3 protein: CASHPGTGAYNEQFF. CDR3 in DNA: TGTGCCAGTCACCCCGGGACAGGGGCCTACAATGAGCAGTTCTTC. V gene TRBV11-2 combines with J gene TRBJ2-1; 10 positions match TRBD1. The CDR3 covers 15 residues. The V gene end was trimmed by 9 bases and the J gene end by 2 bases; junction bases not matched to a gene: 7. Germline V gene data show CDR1 as SGHAT and CDR2 as FQNNGV.

The V gene is TRBV6-2 or TRBV6-3, the J gene TRBJ2-3; D gene ambiguous. The germline CDR1 and CDR2 sequences are MNHEY and SVGEGT. The CDR3 covers 12 residues. Trimming left V 5 bases short and J 5 bases short, with 8 bases between. CDR3 bases: TGTGCCAGCAGTACATACAGAGATACGCAGTATTTT. Translating it yields CASSTYRDTQYF.

The CDR3 DNA reads as TGTGCCAGCAGACGACCGGCTGGAGGAAACACTGAAGCTTTCTTT. Protein: CASRRPAGGNTEAFF. This chain connects TRBV25-1 to TRBJ1-1; D not resolved. Looked up from germline, CDR1 is MGHDK and CDR2 is SYGVNS. This CDR3 contains 15 residues. V shed 6 bases and J shed 2 bases, with 16 bases lying between them.

In this sample, this clone turned up once. This chain uses TRBV11-3 with TRBJ1-1; TRBD1 matches at 11 bases. Germline V gives CDR1 SGHNT, CDR2 YENEEA. V shed 8 bases and J 2 bases; nucleotides not matched to a gene: 4. The CDR3 has 14 residues. CDR3 region: CASAGQGANTEAFF. The CDR3 DNA follows: TGTGCCAGCGCCGGACAGGGGGCCAACACTGAAGCTTTCTTT.

The chain uses TRBV11-2 and TRBJ1-3; unclear D gene. There are 14 residues in the CDR3. Germline lookup yields CDR1 SGHAT and CDR2 FQNNGV. The germline V and J ends were trimmed by 1 base and 4 bases, with 8 bases remaining between them. CDR3 region: CASSLGPVGNTIYF. The CDR3 region has the DNA TGTGCCAGCAGCTTAGGCCCGGTGGGAAACACCATATATTTT.

The rearrangement joins TRBV28 to TRBJ2-3; 8 positions match TRBD1. The germline V gene has CDR1 MDHEN and CDR2 SYDVKM. Losses at the gene ends were 7 bases for V and 4 bases for J; bases not matched to a gene: 7. The CDR3 is 14 residues long. This chain's CDR3 is CASTSDRGPDTQYF. The CDR3 DNA follows: TGTGCCAGCACCTCTGACAGGGGCCCAGATACGCAGTATTTT.

This chain uses TRBV28 with TRBJ2-5; 9 nucleotides line up with TRBD1. This CDR3 has 15 residues. V shed 2 bases and J 4 bases; nucleotides not matched to a gene: 5. Germline V lookup: CDR1 MDHEN, CDR2 SYDVKM. The CDR3 loop reads CASSLGQGITETQYF. The CDR3 bases are TGTGCCAGCAGTTTAGGACAGGGGATCACAGAGACCCAGTACTTC. The whole variable domain, remainder taken from reference TRBV28 and TRBJ2-5, is DVKVTQSSRYLVKRTGEKVFLECVQDMDHENMFWYRQDPGLGLRLIYFSYDVKMKEKGDIPEGYSVSREKKERFSLILESASTNQTSMYLCASSLGQGITETQYFGPGTRLLVL.

The chain is built from TRBV14 and TRBJ1-2, with 7 bases aligning to TRBD1. This CDR3 has 15 amino acids. Germline V gene sequence: CDR1 SGHDN, CDR2 FVKESK. With 2 bases clipped from V and 4 bases from J, the junction kept 7 bases outside the gene matches. Here the CDR3 DNA reads TGTGCCAGCAGCCAATCGACAGGGAAGGTCTATGGCTACACCTTC. Protein sequence: CASSQSTGKVYGYTF.

The chain employs TRBV7-9 and TRBJ1-1, with TRBD1 matching 7 bases. The CDR3 totals 16 residues. Per germline, CDR1 SEHNR and CDR2 FQNEAQ (reference sequence). V trimming: 2 bases; J trimming: 2 bases; junction bases outside the gene matches: 8. CDR3 DNA: TGTGCCAGCAGCTTACCCCAGGACAGGTTAAACACTGAAGCTTTCTTT. Translating gives CASSLPQDRLNTEAFF.